A single sample is the source of the 13 T cell receptor beta chains below, sequenced in a study of cytomegalovirus exposure and HLA in healthy donors. The PCR contained 60 Vbeta and 13 Jbeta primers. Profiled with immunoSEQ multiplex PCR; TCRdb holds only in-frame clones, not every one. The repertoire holds about 150,000 clones, with over 80% as singletons. Material for sequencing was PBMCs. Receptors were obtained from a woman aged 18-29 years in good health and CMV-seronegative.

The chain recombines TRBV2 with TRBJ2-7; 8 bases fit TRBD1. The V and J ends lost 5 bases and 2 bases, in that order; junction bases with no gene match: 11. Germline CDR1 and CDR2: SNHLY and FYNNEI. This CDR3 has 16 amino acids. CDR3 nucleotide sequence: TGTGCCAGCAGTCCTGGACAGGGTGCAACTCCCTACGAGCAGTACTTC. This encodes CASSPGQGATPYEQYF.

Remarks on this clone: The junction does not match germline at one end; this may be a read error. The genes are TRBV29-1 and TRBJ2-6; TRBD2 is a possible D gene (6 bases). Germline V lookup: CDR1 SQVTM, CDR2 ANQGSEA. This CDR3 has 17 residues. The CDR3 region is CSVEVLNRGSGANGLTF. In DNA form, the CDR3 reads TGCAGCGTTGAGGTGCTCAATCGGGGGTCCGGGGCCAACGGCCTGACTTTC.

The chain couples TRBV27 to TRBJ2-1; 9 positions match TRBD1. After removal of 4 bases from V and 2 bases from J, the junction contained 6 bases not matched to a gene. CDR1 is MNHEY and CDR2 is SMNVEV in the germline V gene (reference sequence). The CDR3 spans 16 residues. CDR3 sequence (DNA): TGTGCCAGCAGTTGGACAGGGGAACCTCCCTACAATGAGCAGTTCTTC. Its translation is CASSWTGEPPYNEQFF.

The chain has TRBV2 and TRBJ1-1; the D gene is possibly TRBD1 (5 bases). V lost 7 bases and J 0 bases, leaving 9 bases between the germline ends. CDR1 and CDR2 from the germline V gene are SNHLY and FYNNEI. This CDR3 spans 13 amino acids. This CDR3 is CASKGEMNTEAFF. CDR3 in DNA: TGTGCCAGCAAAGGGGAAATGAACACTGAAGCTTTCTTT.

This clone was seen only a few times. J is TRBJ1-1 and V is TRBV4-2; possibly TRBD1 for D (6 bases). Trimming shortened V by 6 bases and J by 0 bases, and 8 bases separated the two germline ends. This CDR3 is 13 amino acids long. The V gene's germline CDR1 is LGHNA and CDR2 YNFKEQ. CDR3 DNA: TGTGCCAGCAGAACAGGGTTGAACACTGAAGCTTTCTTT. Amino acid sequence: CASRTGLNTEAFF.

The chain employs TRBV6-4 and TRBJ1-4; no firm D call. The germline V gene encodes CDR1 MRHNA and CDR2 SNTAGT. CDR3 length: 15 residues. With 6 bases removed from V and 3 bases from J, the gap between germline ends came to 14 bases. The CDR3: CASRSVIGANEKLFF. The CDR3 bases are TGTGCCAGCAGATCTGTGATCGGGGCTAATGAAAAACTGTTTTTT.

This clone was seen more than once but under ten times. The chain is built from TRBV6-1 and TRBJ1-5, with D tentatively TRBD1 (5 bases). Germline assignment: CDR1 MNHNS and CDR2 SASEGT. The CDR3 runs 14 residues. Trimming took off 4 bases at V and 0 bases at J, with 7 bases between the two ends. CDR3 sequence: CASSGGLSNQPQHF. The CDR3, as DNA: TGTGCCAGCAGTGGGGGACTTAGCAATCAGCCCCAGCATTTT.

The V and J genes are TRBV6-5 and TRBJ2-7, with TRBD1 matching 7 bases. CDR1 is MNHEY, CDR2 SVGAGI, per germline. The CDR3 loop spans 14 amino acids. Trimming cost V 2 bases and J 0 bases; bases outside gene matches: 1. Written as DNA, the CDR3 is TGTGCCAGCAGTTACGGACAGGACTCCTACGAGCAGTACTTC. This codes for CASSYGQDSYEQYF.

This chain connects TRBV7-2 to TRBJ1-1, with 10 bases aligning to TRBD1. The germline V gene has CDR1 SGHTA and CDR2 FQGNSA. The J segment lost 4 bases and the V segment lost 5 bases, leaving 4 bases of the junction unmatched. CDR3 length: 14 residues. This CDR3 reads CASSPWDRGTEAFF. CDR3 DNA sequence: TGTGCCAGCAGCCCCTGGGACAGGGGCACTGAAGCTTTCTTT.

V is TRBV5-1 and J is TRBJ1-4, with 7 positions matching TRBD1. Germline V lookup: CDR1 SGHRS, CDR2 YFSETQ. After removal of 2 bases from V and 5 bases from J, the junction contained 6 bases not matched to a gene. The CDR3 sequence is 15 residues long. This CDR3 is CASSLQGIGNEKLFF. CDR3 in DNA: TGCGCCAGCAGCTTACAGGGGATAGGAAATGAAAAACTGTTTTTT.

This clone was found a few times. The chain recombines TRBV6-1 with TRBJ1-5, with D unresolved. V was clipped by 9 bases and J by 6 bases, with 15 bases between them. This CDR3 comprises 13 residues. Germline assignment: CDR1 MNHNS and CDR2 SASEGT. The CDR3 nucleotides are TGTGCCAGTAAGAAGGAGGGTGGTCAGCCCCAGCATTTT. Its translation: CASKKEGGQPQHF.

The genes are TRBV2 and TRBJ1-1, with a weak D call TRBD1 (6 bases). This CDR3 has 13 residues. V was trimmed by 8 bases and J by 1 base, leaving 11 bases between them. In germline, CDR1 is SNHLY, CDR2 FYNNEI. The CDR3 bases are TGTGCCAGCCTACGGGACACGAACACTGAAGCTTTCTTT. Translation: CASLRDTNTEAFF.

The genes are TRBV19 and TRBJ2-2; 7 bases are a match to TRBD2. Germline CDR1 is LNHDA and CDR2 is SQIVND (reference sequence). The CDR3 is made up of 14 amino acids. The V and J ends lost 7 bases and 6 bases, in that order; junction bases with no gene match: 8. The CDR3 DNA is TGTGCCAGTACCCCGCGGGGGTGGTCCGGGGAGCTGTTTTTT. It translates to CASTPRGWSGELFF.